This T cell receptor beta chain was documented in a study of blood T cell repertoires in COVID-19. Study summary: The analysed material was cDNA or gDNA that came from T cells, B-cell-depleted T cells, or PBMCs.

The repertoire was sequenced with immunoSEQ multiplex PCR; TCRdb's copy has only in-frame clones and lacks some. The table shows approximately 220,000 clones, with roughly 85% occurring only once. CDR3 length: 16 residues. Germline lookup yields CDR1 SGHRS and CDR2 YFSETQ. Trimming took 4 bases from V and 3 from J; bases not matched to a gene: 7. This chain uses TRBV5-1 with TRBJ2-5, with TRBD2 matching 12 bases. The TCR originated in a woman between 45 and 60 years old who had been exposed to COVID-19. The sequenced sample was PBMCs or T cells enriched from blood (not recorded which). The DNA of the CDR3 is TGCGCCAGCAGCAGAACGGGACTAGCGGGCAAAGAGACCCAGTACTTC. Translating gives CASSRTGLAGKETQYF.